This T cell receptor (beta chain) was profiled in a study of cytomegalovirus exposure and HLA in healthy donors. Overall study findings and caveats: After further analysis at a later stage, roughly 16,000 TCR beta sequences were associated with HLA alleles at 0.05 false discovery rate. Researchers counted around 160 TCR beta chains as cytomegalovirus-associated. Later analysis identified a missense DCLRE1C variant that was linked to TCR beta V- and J-gene trimming.

In regard to this clone: Its target is not known.

Researchers ran the PCR with 60 Vbeta and 13 Jbeta primers. Sequencing was performed with immunoSEQ multiplex PCR; in TCRdb, only in-frame clones are kept and a portion is missing. Among fewer than 250,000 clones listed, 60% to 80% were seen once. This receptor was identified in a male donor in good health and CMV-seronegative. The sample taken for sequencing was PBMCs.

Here the CDR3 reads CASSNTNTGELFF. The CDR3 nucleotides read TGTGCCAGCAGTAACACGAACACCGGGGAGCTGTTTTTT. V gene TRBV7-7 combines with J gene TRBJ2-2, with D unclear. CDR3 length: 13 amino acids. Trimming stripped 6 bases from V and 0 bases from J, with 5 bases between. CDR1 and CDR2 from the germline V gene are SSHAT and FNYEAQ (reference sequence).